One sample yielded the 4 T cell receptor beta chains listed below, sequenced in a study of blood T cell repertoires in COVID-19. The protocol was immunoSEQ multiplex PCR, while the TCRdb copy is restricted to in-frame clones and leaves out a portion. The sample has over 150,000 clones; approximately 80% are singletons. The source material was peripheral blood. The receptors here all came from a woman aged 55 to 70 with COVID-19, enrolled during active disease.

DNA of the CDR3: TGTGCCAGCAGTTACCGTCAAGGCGGCGGAGGAGAGACCCAGTACTTC. It encodes CASSYRQGGGGETQYF. The rearrangement joins TRBV6-5 to TRBJ2-5; possible D gene TRBD2, 5 bases. Looked up from germline, CDR1 is MNHEY and CDR2 is SVGAGI. With 2 bases removed from V and 4 bases from J, the gap between germline ends came to 17 bases. The CDR3 totals 16 residues.

The chain links TRBV18 to TRBJ2-1; no definite D call. CDR1 is KGHSH, CDR2 LQKENI, per germline. Trimming took 2 bases from V and 7 from J, leaving 9 bases between them. This CDR3 has 13 amino acids. The CDR3 here is CASSPSAGNEQFF. The CDR3 DNA follows: TGTGCCAGCTCACCATCGGCAGGAAATGAGCAGTTCTTC.

The chain joins TRBV19 to TRBJ1-2; weak D call: TRBD1 (6 bases). V gave up 5 bases and J gave up 5 bases, with 15 bases separating them. The CDR3 consists of 14 residues. CDR1 LNHDA and CDR2 SQIVND come from the germline V gene (reference sequence). In DNA, the CDR3 is TGTGCCAGTAGTCTCTCGACAGGCTCATATGGCTACACCTTC. As protein: CASSLSTGSYGYTF.

The chain has TRBV4-1 and TRBJ1-1, with a tentative D call TRBD1 (6 bases). V lost 0 bases and J lost 2, with 19 bases in between. The CDR3 has 18 residues. The germline V gene has CDR1 MGHRA and CDR2 YSYEKL. The CDR3 reads CASSQERGTIRSNTEAFF. DNA of the CDR3: TGCGCCAGCAGCCAAGAAAGGGGGACGATAAGGAGTAACACTGAAGCTTTCTTT.